The 10 T cell receptor beta chains listed next were all sequenced from one sample in a study of T cell changes during pregnancy in multiple sclerosis. The method was immunoSEQ multiplex PCR; TCRdb's version includes in-frame clones alone and lacks a portion of them. The sample gives tens of thousands of clones, 90% to 95% of which show up once; under 6% is in the top ten. The material sequenced was CD8+ T cells from peripheral blood mononuclear cells, taken before pregnancy. The receptors derive from a female donor with multiple sclerosis, enrolled in a pregnancy study.

The chain links TRBV6-5 to TRBJ2-7, with 7 nucleotides matching TRBD1. There are 14 residues in the CDR3. Trimming cost V 6 bases and J 3 bases; bases outside gene matches: 8. Germline assignment: CDR1 MNHEY and CDR2 SVGAGI. DNA for the CDR3: TGTGCCAGCAGCCCAACAGGGGCGGTCTACGAGCAGTACTTC. Its translation: CASSPTGAVYEQYF.

The genes are TRBV4-2 and TRBJ1-5; 7 bases map to TRBD1. The V segment lost 0 bases and the J segment 4 bases; nucleotides outside the gene matches: 6. This CDR3 spans 16 amino acids. Germline lookup yields CDR1 LGHNA and CDR2 YNFKEQ. CDR3 DNA sequence: TGTGCCAGCAGCCAAGAGTGGGACAGCCTGAATCAGCCCCAGCATTTT. This gives the protein CASSQEWDSLNQPQHF.

The CDR3 DNA follows: TGCAGCGCACGCTATCCCGGGGGCGAGCAGTACTTC. Protein: CSARYPGGEQYF. The chain combines TRBV29-1 with TRBJ2-7; weak D call: TRBD2 (6 bases). The V end lost 7 bases, the J end lost 6 bases, and 16 bases lay between the germline ends. Germline V gives CDR1 SQVTM, CDR2 ANQGSEA. The CDR3 is 12 amino acids.

J is TRBJ1-5 and V is TRBV27; tentatively, D is TRBD1 (6 bases). The germline V and J ends were trimmed by 3 bases and 3 bases, with 12 bases remaining between them. The CDR3 totals 15 residues. Germline CDR1 reads MNHEY; CDR2 reads SMNVEV (reference sequence). CDR3 coding DNA: TGTGCCAGCAGTTTCCAGACAGGAACCAATCAGCCCCAGCATTTT. Translating gives CASSFQTGTNQPQHF.

CDR3 sequence reads: CASSLEWELAGSYNEQFF. As DNA, the CDR3 is TGTGCCAGCAGCTTGGAGTGGGAACTAGCGGGGAGCTACAATGAGCAGTTCTTC. The V call is TRBV5-4, the J call TRBJ2-1; 10 bases are shared with TRBD2. The CDR3 runs to 18 residues. Per germline, CDR1 SGHNT and CDR2 YYREEE (reference sequence). The V gene end was trimmed by 0 bases and the J gene end by 3 bases; junction bases not matched to a gene: 9. Drawing the rest from reference TRBV5-4 and TRBJ2-1, the complete variable domain is ETGVTQSPTHLIKTRGQQVTLRCSSQSGHNTVSWYQQALGQGPQFIFQYYREEENGRGNFPPRFSGLQFPNYSSELNVNALELDDSALYLCASSLEWELAGSYNEQFFGPGTRLTVL.

The chain carries TRBV6-5 and TRBJ1-3; D gene ambiguous. V dropped 2 bases and J dropped 4 bases, with 9 bases sitting between them. The CDR3 totals 14 residues. Germline assignment: CDR1 MNHEY and CDR2 SVGAGI. The CDR3 loop is CASSYGWQGNTIYF. CDR3 DNA sequence: TGTGCCAGCAGTTACGGCTGGCAGGGAAACACCATATATTTT.

This chain links TRBV11-1 with TRBJ2-7; TRBD1 matches at 8 bases. Trimming took 4 bases from V and 5 from J; bases not matched to a gene: 13. The CDR3 has 16 amino acids. CDR1 and CDR2 from the germline V gene are SGHAT and FQDESV (reference sequence). CDR3 loop: CASSSLQGAEAHEQYF. The CDR3, as DNA: TGTGCCAGCAGCTCGTTGCAGGGGGCGGAGGCCCACGAGCAGTACTTC.

This rearrangement joins TRBV6-4 to TRBJ2-2; 7 nucleotides match TRBD2. This CDR3 is 16 amino acids long. Germline V gene lookup returns CDR1 MRHNA and CDR2 SNTAGT. V dropped 8 bases and J dropped 1; count of bases not matched to a gene: 10. CDR3 DNA sequence: TGTGCCAGCTCTCGCCTGGGCGGGGGGAACACCGGGGAGCTGTTTTTT. As protein: CASSRLGGGNTGELFF.

The V call is TRBV6-6, the J call TRBJ2-2; the match to TRBD1 covers 10 bases. The CDR3 runs to 16 residues. V was pared by 5 bases and J by 6 bases, with 9 bases of the junction left unmatched. Germline V gene data show CDR1 as MNHNY and CDR2 as SVGAGI (reference sequence). The CDR3 DNA is TGTGCCAGCAGTCCCGACAGGGGGCAAGAGGCCGGGGAGCTGTTTTTT. Protein sequence: CASSPDRGQEAGELFF.

The chain couples TRBV6-1 to TRBJ2-1; unclear D gene. V was clipped by 5 bases and J by 7 bases, with 6 bases between them. Germline V gives CDR1 MNHNS, CDR2 SASEGT. The CDR3 extends over 11 amino acids. The CDR3: CASSTSNEQFF. The CDR3 DNA follows: TGTGCCAGCAGTACAAGTAATGAGCAGTTCTTC.